Listed below are T cell receptor beta chains from one sample, sequenced in a study of blood T cell repertoires in COVID-19. The data were produced by immunoSEQ multiplex PCR, yet TCRdb's version contains in-frame clones alone and is incomplete. Among about 220,000 clones listed, approximately 80% were seen once. Sequenced input: PBMCs or T cells enriched from blood (not recorded which). The source of these receptors is an older woman who had recovered from COVID-19. The CDR3 runs from the conserved cysteine through the conserved F or W. A D gene is named only where the DNA matches it firmly.

CDR3nt,CDR3aa,v_gene,j_gene,d_gene
TGTGCCAGCTCACCAGGAGAGCGTGAAAAACTGTTTTTT,CASSPGEREKLFF,TRBV18,TRBJ1-4,NA
TGTGCCAGCAGAGGAAGAGGCTCCTACAATGAGCAGTTCTTC,CASRGRGSYNEQFF,TRBV6-1,TRBJ2-1,NA
TGTGCCATCAGTGAGTCAACAGGGGAGACCCAGTACTTC,CAISESTGETQYF,TRBV10-3,TRBJ2-5,NA
TGTGCCAGCAGCGGACTAGCGGGGTACAATGAGCAGTTCTTC,CASSGLAGYNEQFF,TRBV13,TRBJ2-1,TRBD2
TGTGCCAGCAGCCCGGTTACAGGGTTATTATCCTACGAGCAGTACTTC,CASSPVTGLLSYEQYF,TRBV3-1/TRBV3-2,TRBJ2-7,NA
TGTGCCACCAGTGATGGACAGGGCTGGGGCTACACCTTC,CATSDGQGWGYTF,TRBV24-1,TRBJ1-2,TRBD1
TGTGCCAGCAGCTTAGGCGCAGGGAGGGATAGCAATCAGCCCCAGCATTTT,CASSLGAGRDSNQPQHF,TRBV7-2,TRBJ1-5,NA
TGTGCCAGCAGCTTATCCACTAGCGGGCAAGAGACCCAGTACTTC,CASSLSTSGQETQYF,TRBV7-9,TRBJ2-5,TRBD2
TGTGCCAGCAGCTTACAGGGACAGGGCTACAATGAGCAGTTCTTC,CASSLQGQGYNEQFF,TRBV11-3,TRBJ2-1,TRBD1
TGTGCCAGCAGCTATAGAAAGAACACTGAAGCTTTCTTT,CASSYRKNTEAFF,TRBV7-2,TRBJ1-1,NA